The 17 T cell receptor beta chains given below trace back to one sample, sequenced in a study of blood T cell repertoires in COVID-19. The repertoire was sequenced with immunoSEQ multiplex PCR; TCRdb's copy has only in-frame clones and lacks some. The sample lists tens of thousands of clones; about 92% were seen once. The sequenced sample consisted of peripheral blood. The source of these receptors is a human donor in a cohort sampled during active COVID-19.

The DNA for the CDR3 is TGCGCCAGCAGCCAAGATTTGGGGGGGCTGAGGCAGCCCCAGCATTTT. Translated, it gives CASSQDLGGLRQPQHF. The V gene is TRBV4-1, the J gene TRBJ1-5, with a weak D call TRBD1 (6 bases). V gave up 0 bases and J gave up 7 bases, with 16 bases separating them. The CDR3 is 16 amino acids. Germline lookup yields CDR1 MGHRA and CDR2 YSYEKL.

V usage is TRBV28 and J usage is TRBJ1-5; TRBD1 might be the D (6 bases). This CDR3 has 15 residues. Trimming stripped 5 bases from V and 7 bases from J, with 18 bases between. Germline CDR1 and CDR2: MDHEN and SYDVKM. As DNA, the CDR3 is TGTGCCAGCAGTCCCAGACAGGCCGGGGGGCAGCCCCAGCATTTT. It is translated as CASSPRQAGGQPQHF.

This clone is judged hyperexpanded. In DNA, the CDR3 is TGTGCCAGCAGTAACGACAGGGTCGACTACACCTTC. Translating it yields CASSNDRVDYTF. The chain employs TRBV12-3 or TRBV12-4 and TRBJ1-2; 7 nucleotides line up with TRBD1. The length of the CDR3 is 12 residues. The V gene end was trimmed by 5 bases and the J gene end by 10 bases; junction bases not matched to a gene: 7.

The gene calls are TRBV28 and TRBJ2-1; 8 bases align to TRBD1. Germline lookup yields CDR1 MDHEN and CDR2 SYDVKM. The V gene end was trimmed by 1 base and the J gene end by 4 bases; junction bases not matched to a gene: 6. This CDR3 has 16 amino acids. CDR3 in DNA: TGTGCCAGCAGTTTATCCGAGGACAGGGAGTACAATGAGCAGTTCTTC. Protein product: CASSLSEDREYNEQFF.

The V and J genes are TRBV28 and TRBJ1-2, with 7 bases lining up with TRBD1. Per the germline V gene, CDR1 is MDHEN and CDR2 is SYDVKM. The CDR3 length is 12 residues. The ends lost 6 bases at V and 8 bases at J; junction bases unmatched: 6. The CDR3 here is CASSRGKQGYTF. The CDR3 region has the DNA TGTGCCAGCAGCAGGGGGAAACAGGGCTACACCTTC.

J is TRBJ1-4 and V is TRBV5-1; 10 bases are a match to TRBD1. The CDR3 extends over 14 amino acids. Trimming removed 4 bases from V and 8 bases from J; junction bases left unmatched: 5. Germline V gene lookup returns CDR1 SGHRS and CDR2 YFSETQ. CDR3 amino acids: CASSGTGVREKLFF. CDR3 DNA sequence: TGCGCCAGCAGCGGGACAGGGGTACGGGAAAAACTGTTTTTT.

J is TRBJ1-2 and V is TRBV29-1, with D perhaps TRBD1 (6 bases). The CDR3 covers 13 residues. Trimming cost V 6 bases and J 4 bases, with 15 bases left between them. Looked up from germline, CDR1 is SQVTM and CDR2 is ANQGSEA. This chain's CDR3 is CSVDTTGLYGYTF. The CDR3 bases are TGCAGCGTCGACACAACAGGGCTCTATGGCTACACCTTC.

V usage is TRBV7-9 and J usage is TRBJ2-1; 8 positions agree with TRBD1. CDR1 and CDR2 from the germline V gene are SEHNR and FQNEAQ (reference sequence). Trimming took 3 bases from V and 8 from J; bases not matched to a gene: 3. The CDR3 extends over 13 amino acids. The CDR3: CASSFLQGDEQFF. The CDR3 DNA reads TGTGCCAGCAGCTTTCTACAGGGGGATGAGCAGTTCTTC.

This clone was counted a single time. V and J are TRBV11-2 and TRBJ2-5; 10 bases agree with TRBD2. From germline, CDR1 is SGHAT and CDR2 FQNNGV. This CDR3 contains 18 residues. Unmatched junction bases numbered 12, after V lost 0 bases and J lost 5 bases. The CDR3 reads CASSLDWASGRDRETQYF. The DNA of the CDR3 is TGTGCCAGCAGCTTAGATTGGGCTAGCGGGAGAGACCGCGAGACCCAGTACTTC.

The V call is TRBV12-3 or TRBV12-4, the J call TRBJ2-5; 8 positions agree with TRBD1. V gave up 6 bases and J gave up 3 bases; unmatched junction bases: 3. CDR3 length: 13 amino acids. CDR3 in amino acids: CASSRGLEETQYF. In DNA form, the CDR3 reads TGTGCCAGCAGCAGGGGGCTGGAAGAGACCCAGTACTTC.

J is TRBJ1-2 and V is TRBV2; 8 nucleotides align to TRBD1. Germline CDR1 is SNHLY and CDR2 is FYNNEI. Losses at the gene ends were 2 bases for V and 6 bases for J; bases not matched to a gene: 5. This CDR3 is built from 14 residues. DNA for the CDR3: TGTGCCAGCAGTGAATCAGGGGGCATAGATGGCTACACCTTC. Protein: CASSESGGIDGYTF.

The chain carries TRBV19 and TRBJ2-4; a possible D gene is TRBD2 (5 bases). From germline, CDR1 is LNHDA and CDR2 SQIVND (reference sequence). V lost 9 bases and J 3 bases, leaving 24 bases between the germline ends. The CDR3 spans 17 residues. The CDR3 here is CASRPAPDWVDKNIQYF. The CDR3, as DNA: TGTGCCAGCCGCCCGGCCCCGGACTGGGTAGACAAAAACATTCAGTACTTC.

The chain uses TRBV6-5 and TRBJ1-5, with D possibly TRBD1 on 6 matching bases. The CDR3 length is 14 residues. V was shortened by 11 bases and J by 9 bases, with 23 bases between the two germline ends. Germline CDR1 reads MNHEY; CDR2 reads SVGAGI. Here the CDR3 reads CAGGLDRSGGPQHF. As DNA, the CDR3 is TGTGCCGGCGGACTCGACAGGTCCGGAGGGCCCCAGCATTTT.

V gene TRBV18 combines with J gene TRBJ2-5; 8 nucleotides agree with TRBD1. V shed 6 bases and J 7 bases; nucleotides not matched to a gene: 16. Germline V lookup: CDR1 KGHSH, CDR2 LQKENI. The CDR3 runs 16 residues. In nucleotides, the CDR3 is TGTGCCAGCTCGCACCGAGACCCAGACAGGGGAGGGACCCAGTACTTC. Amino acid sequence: CASSHRDPDRGGTQYF.

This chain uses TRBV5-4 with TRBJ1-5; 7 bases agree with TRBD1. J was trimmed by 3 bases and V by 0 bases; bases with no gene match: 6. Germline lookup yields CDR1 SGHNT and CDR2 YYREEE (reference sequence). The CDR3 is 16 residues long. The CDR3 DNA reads TGTGCCAGCAGCTTGGGGGGACAGCACTCCAATCAGCCCCAGCATTTT. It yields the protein CASSLGGQHSNQPQHF.

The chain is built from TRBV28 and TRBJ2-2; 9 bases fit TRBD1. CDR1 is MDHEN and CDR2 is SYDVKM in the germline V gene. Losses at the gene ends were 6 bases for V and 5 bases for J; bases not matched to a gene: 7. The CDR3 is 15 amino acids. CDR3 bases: TGTGCCAGCAGCCCACAGGGGGCGGGTACCGGGGAGCTGTTTTTT. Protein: CASSPQGAGTGELFF.

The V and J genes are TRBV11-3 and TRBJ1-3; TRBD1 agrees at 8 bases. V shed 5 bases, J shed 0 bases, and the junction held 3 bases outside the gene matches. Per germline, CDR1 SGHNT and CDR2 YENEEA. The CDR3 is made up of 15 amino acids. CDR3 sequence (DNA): TGTGCCAGCAGCGGGGACAGGCGCTCTGGAAACACCATATATTTT. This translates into CASSGDRRSGNTIYF.